This T cell receptor (beta chain) was recorded in a study of T-cell reconstitution after alpha-beta-depleted transplantation in children. Study findings and constraints: In patients about two months after transplant, alpha-beta T cells reportedly arose from several hundred expanded graft clones.

Note on this clonotype: The antigen is unknown.

Germline lookup yields CDR1 LGHNA and CDR2 YNFKEQ. V lost 1 base to trimming and J lost 12 bases, with 10 bases between them. The CDR3 consists of 13 residues. Unique molecular identifiers were incorporated during preparation of the TCRbeta library. TCRdb redid the calling of the PCR reads with MiXCR, one entry per CDR3 protein. This sample carries around 270,000 distinct CDR3 sequences, roughly a tenth of them seen once, and the ten largest clones take 7.5%. The receptor's source is a boy less than two years old with acute myeloid leukemia, due to receive a stem cell transplant. Sequenced here: PBMCs, sampled before TCRalphabeta/CD19-depleted stem cell transplant. The V and J genes are TRBV4-2 and TRBJ1-6, with D tentatively TRBD1 (5 bases). CDR3 region: CASSQGGGEPLHF. CDR3 DNA sequence: TGTGCCAGCAGCCAAGGGGGGGGGGAACCCCTCCACTTT.